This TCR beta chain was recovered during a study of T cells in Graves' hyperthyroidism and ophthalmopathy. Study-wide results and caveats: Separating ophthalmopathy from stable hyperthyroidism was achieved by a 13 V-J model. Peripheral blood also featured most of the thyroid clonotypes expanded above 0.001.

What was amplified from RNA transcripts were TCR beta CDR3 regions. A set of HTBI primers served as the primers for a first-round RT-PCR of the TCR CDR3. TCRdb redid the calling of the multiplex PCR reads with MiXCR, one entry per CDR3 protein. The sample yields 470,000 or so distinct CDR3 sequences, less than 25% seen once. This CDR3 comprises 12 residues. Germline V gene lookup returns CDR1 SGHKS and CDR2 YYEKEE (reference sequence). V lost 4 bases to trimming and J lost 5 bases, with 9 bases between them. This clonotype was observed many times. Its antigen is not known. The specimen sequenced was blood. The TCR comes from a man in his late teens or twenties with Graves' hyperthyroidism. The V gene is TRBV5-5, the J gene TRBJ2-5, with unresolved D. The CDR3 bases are TGTGCCAGCAGCGGCGCATGGGAGACCCAGTACTTC. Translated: CASSGAWETQYF.